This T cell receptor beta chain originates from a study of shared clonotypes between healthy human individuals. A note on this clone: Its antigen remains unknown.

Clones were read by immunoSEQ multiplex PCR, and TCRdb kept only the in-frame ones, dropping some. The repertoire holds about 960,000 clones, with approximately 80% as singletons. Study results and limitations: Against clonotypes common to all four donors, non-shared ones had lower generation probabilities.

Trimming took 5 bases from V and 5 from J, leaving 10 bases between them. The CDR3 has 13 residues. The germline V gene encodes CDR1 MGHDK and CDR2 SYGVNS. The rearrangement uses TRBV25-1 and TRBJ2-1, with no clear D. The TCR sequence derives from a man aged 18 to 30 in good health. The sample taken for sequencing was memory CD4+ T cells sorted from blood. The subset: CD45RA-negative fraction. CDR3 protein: CASSSDLDNEQFF. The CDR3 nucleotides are TGTGCCAGCAGTTCCGACTTAGACAATGAGCAGTTCTTC.